The 24 T cell receptor beta chains below come from one sample, sequenced in a study of OX40 agonist ivuxolimab in advanced cancers. Produced via immunoSEQ multiplex PCR; TCRdb's table is partial and in-frame only. The sample consists of roughly 60,000 clones, about 90% of them appearing once. This sample comprised CD4+ or CD8+ T cells sorted from blood, obtained in a trial of the OX40 agonist ivuxolimab. The receptors were gathered from an adult with an advanced solid tumor such as melanoma, head and neck, liver or kidney cancer.

V usage is TRBV30 and J usage is TRBJ2-3, with unresolved D. Germline V gene data show CDR1 as GTSNPN and CDR2 as SVGIG (reference sequence). Between the trimmed V and J ends, which lost 0 bases and 10 bases, there was a span of 8 bases. The CDR3 extends over 11 amino acids. This CDR3 reads CAWSVGIPQYF. The CDR3 DNA reads as TGTGCCTGGAGTGTAGGGATTCCGCAGTATTTT. The full variable domain, its missing parts supplied by reference TRBV30 and TRBJ2-3, is SQTIHQWPATLVQPVGSPLSLECTVEGTSNPNLYWYRQAAGRGLQLLFYSVGIGQISSEVPQNLSASRPQDRQFILSSKKLLLSDSGFYLCAWSVGIPQYFGPGTRLTVL.

The chain is built from TRBV19 and TRBJ2-7, with TRBD2 matching over 14 bases. CDR1 is LNHDA, CDR2 SQIVND, per germline (reference sequence). The V gene end was trimmed by 5 bases and the J gene end by 6 bases; junction bases not matched to a gene: 6. This CDR3 is built from 15 residues. The CDR3 DNA follows: TGTGCCAGTAGTCAGGGACTAGCGGGAGTCCCCGAGCAGTACTTC. Translation gives CASSQGLAGVPEQYF.

V and J are TRBV19 and TRBJ2-1; weak D call: TRBD2 (5 bases). V was shortened by 1 base and J by 7 bases, with 5 bases between the two germline ends. This CDR3 has 12 amino acids. Germline lookup yields CDR1 LNHDA and CDR2 SQIVND (reference sequence). CDR3 amino acids: CASSIGGNEQFF. CDR3 DNA: TGTGCCAGTAGTATAGGAGGGAATGAGCAGTTCTTC.

The chain carries TRBV4-3 and TRBJ2-7; D is uncertain. V lost 0 bases and J lost 2, with 8 bases in between. Per germline, CDR1 LGHNA and CDR2 YSLEER. The CDR3 length is 14 residues. The CDR3 sequence is CASSQDKEAYEQYF. In DNA, the CDR3 is TGCGCCAGCAGCCAAGACAAGGAAGCCTACGAGCAGTACTTC.

This clone showed up just a few times. V and J are TRBV11-2 and TRBJ2-6; D is undetermined. Trimming cost V 5 bases and J 4 bases, with 12 bases left between them. Germline CDR1 SGHAT, CDR2 FQNNGV. CDR3 length: 15 amino acids. In DNA form, the CDR3 reads TGTGCCAGCAGCATCTCTGTTCACGGGGCCAACGTCCTGACTTTC. Its translation is CASSISVHGANVLTF.

V usage is TRBV10-3 and J usage is TRBJ2-7; TRBD1 agrees at 7 bases. Per the germline V gene, CDR1 is ENHRY and CDR2 is SYGVKD. The V segment lost 8 bases and the J segment 1 base; nucleotides outside the gene matches: 5. CDR3 length equals 13 residues. The DNA of the CDR3 is TGTGCCATCTCCCCGACAGGGTCCTACGAGCAGTACTTC. Its translation is CAISPTGSYEQYF.

The V gene is TRBV21-1, the J gene TRBJ2-7; TRBD2 reflects the table's D call only, with no check against the DNA. TRBV21-1 is reported as a pseudogene. The CDR3 totals 18 residues. The CDR3 DNA reads TGTGCCAGCAGCAAAGAGGGGGGGAGAGCGGGAAGGCGCTACGAGCAGTACTTC. Its protein product is CASSKEGGRAGRRYEQYF.

The V and J genes are TRBV6-1 and TRBJ2-7, with TRBD2 matching over 10 bases. V lost 6 bases and J lost 3; bases outside the gene matches: 5. The length of the CDR3 is 14 residues. Germline lookup yields CDR1 MNHNS and CDR2 SASEGT. This CDR3 is CASSVLAGYYEQYF. The CDR3 DNA is TGTGCCAGCAGCGTACTAGCGGGGTACTACGAGCAGTACTTC.

V gene TRBV7-8 combines with J gene TRBJ1-1; D might be TRBD1 (5 bases). The CDR3 sequence is 13 residues long. Germline CDR1 is SGHVS and CDR2 is FQNEAQ. V dropped 7 bases and J dropped 0 bases, with 9 bases sitting between them. This chain's CDR3 is CASTWDLNTEAFF. For the CDR3, the DNA is TGTGCCAGCACCTGGGACCTGAACACTGAAGCTTTCTTT.

This clone was seen just once. This rearrangement joins TRBV27 to TRBJ2-7; 13 bases are shared with TRBD2. This CDR3 has 15 amino acids. Germline trimming cut 4 bases from V and 6 bases from J; bases unmatched to any gene: 6. Germline V lookup: CDR1 MNHEY, CDR2 SMNVEV (reference sequence). The CDR3: CASSSWTSGSSEQYF. The CDR3 DNA sequence: TGTGCCAGCAGTTCTTGGACTAGCGGGAGTTCCGAGCAGTACTTC.

This chain joins TRBV10-2 and TRBJ2-2; tentatively, D is TRBD1 or TRBD2 (5 bases each). The V gene lost 6 bases and the J gene lost 4 bases, with 12 bases spanning the gap. This CDR3 is 14 amino acids long. The germline V gene encodes CDR1 WSHSY and CDR2 SAAADI. CDR3 amino acids: CASSEGWGTGELFF. The CDR3 region has the DNA TGCGCCAGCAGCGAGGGGTGGGGCACCGGGGAGCTGTTTTTT.

The chain links TRBV19 to TRBJ2-1, with 9 nucleotides matching TRBD1. V lost 0 bases and J lost 8; bases outside the gene matches: 11. There are 17 residues in the CDR3. CDR1 is LNHDA and CDR2 is SQIVND in the germline V gene (reference sequence). The DNA for the CDR3 is TGTGCCAGTAGTATAGATCGGGGACAGGGCTGGACCGATGAGCAGTTCTTC. It codes for CASSIDRGQGWTDEQFF.

CDR3 DNA sequence: TGTGCCAGCAGCCCGGGACTAGCGGGGACCTACGAGCAGTACTTC. Translating it yields CASSPGLAGTYEQYF. The chain joins TRBV7-2 to TRBJ2-7, with 13 bases aligning to TRBD2. This CDR3 has 15 amino acids. Trimming removed 5 bases from V and 2 bases from J; junction bases left unmatched: 3. CDR1 is SGHTA, CDR2 FQGNSA, per germline.

The V gene is TRBV28, the J gene TRBJ2-7; TRBD2 matches 10 bases. CDR1 MDHEN and CDR2 SYDVKM come from the germline V gene. This CDR3 is 15 amino acids long. Trimming at V came to 5 bases and at J to 2 bases, leaving 6 bases not matched to a gene. CDR3 in amino acids: CASSDILAGPYEQYF. For the CDR3, the DNA is TGTGCCAGCAGTGATATACTAGCGGGACCCTACGAGCAGTACTTC.

V and J are TRBV4-1 and TRBJ1-4; possible D gene TRBD1, 5 bases. This CDR3 region has 14 residues. The V end lost 1 base, the J end lost 8 bases, and 11 bases lay between the germline ends. CDR1 is MGHRA, CDR2 YSYEKL, per germline. The CDR3 loop reads CASSQGLGEEKLFF. CDR3 in DNA: TGCGCCAGCAGCCAAGGGCTAGGGGAGGAAAAACTGTTTTTT.

The chain uses TRBV5-1 and TRBJ2-7; D not resolved. In germline, CDR1 is SGHRS, CDR2 YFSETQ. CDR3 length equals 11 residues. V dropped 5 bases and J dropped 2 bases, with 5 bases sitting between them. CDR3 sequence: CASRGTYEQYF. CDR3 nucleotide sequence: TGCGCCAGCAGGGGGACCTACGAGCAGTACTTC.

The rearrangement links TRBV7-9 to TRBJ2-7, with D maybe TRBD2 (5 bases). With 4 bases removed from V and 5 bases from J, the gap between germline ends came to 9 bases. CDR1 and CDR2 from the germline V gene are SEHNR and FQNEAQ (reference sequence). This CDR3 is built from 12 residues. In DNA, the CDR3 is TGTGCCAGCAGCTCAATAGCGAACGAGCAGTACTTC. As protein: CASSSIANEQYF.

This chain links TRBV11-2 with TRBJ2-2, with a tentative D call TRBD1 (5 bases). Germline-derived CDR1 and CDR2 are SGHAT and FQNNGV. V was shortened by 0 bases and J by 1 base, with 12 bases between the two germline ends. This CDR3 is built from 17 residues. The CDR3 nucleotides are TGTGCCAGCAGCTTAGAAGTGGCAGGGCAGAACACCGGGGAGCTGTTTTTT. The encoded protein is CASSLEVAGQNTGELFF. Together with reference TRBV11-2 and TRBJ2-2, the CDR3 gives the full variable domain: EAGVAQSPRYKIIEKRQSVAFWCNPISGHATLYWYQQILGQGPKLLIQFQNNGVVDDSQLPKDRFSAERLKGVDSTLKIQPAKLEDSAVYLCASSLEVAGQNTGELFFGEGSRLTVL.

CDR3 DNA: TGTGCCAGCAGCTTGGTGGGAGTCTACAATGAGCAGTTCTTC. Translating it yields CASSLVGVYNEQFF. The V call is TRBV7-8, the J call TRBJ2-1; the D gene is possibly TRBD2 (5 bases). The V end lost 3 bases, the J end lost 3 bases, and 9 bases lay between the germline ends. Germline CDR1 reads SGHVS; CDR2 reads FQNEAQ. CDR3 length: 14 residues.

This clone was picked up a small number of times. The rearrangement joins TRBV13 to TRBJ2-3; 8 nucleotides match TRBD1. V shed 4 bases and J 0 bases; nucleotides not matched to a gene: 24. This CDR3 has 22 residues. The germline V gene encodes CDR1 PRHDT and CDR2 FYEKMQ (reference sequence). The CDR3 DNA follows: TGTGCCAGCAGCTCAGTAACCCCAGAGGGACAGGCTATTTACACTAGCACAGATACGCAGTATTTT. It yields the protein CASSSVTPEGQAIYTSTDTQYF.

The CDR3 DNA sequence: TGTGCCAGCAGCTTAGTCGGAAAGGGGAACACTGAAGCTTTCTTT. This translates into CASSLVGKGNTEAFF. V gene TRBV7-9 combines with J gene TRBJ1-1; D gene unclear. The CDR3 length is 15 residues. Between the trimmed V and J ends, which lost 1 base and 1 base, there was a span of 10 bases. CDR1 SEHNR and CDR2 FQNEAQ come from the germline V gene (reference sequence).

This chain uses TRBV11-2 with TRBJ2-7; the D is unclear. The CDR3 has 13 amino acids. V was clipped by 4 bases and J by 3 bases, with 10 bases between them. Germline lookup yields CDR1 SGHAT and CDR2 FQNNGV. CDR3 protein: CASSYTRNYEQYF. For the CDR3, the DNA is TGTGCCAGCAGCTATACAAGGAACTACGAGCAGTACTTC.

The rearrangement links TRBV7-2 to TRBJ2-7; 7 bases match TRBD1. Germline V gene lookup returns CDR1 SGHTA and CDR2 FQGNSA. Trimming at V came to 3 bases and at J to 2 bases, leaving 7 bases not matched to a gene. This CDR3 comprises 15 residues. The DNA for the CDR3 is TGTGCCAGCAGCTTGTCTGGACAGGTTACCTACGAGCAGTACTTC. As protein: CASSLSGQVTYEQYF.

V is TRBV6-4 and J is TRBJ1-1; D is perhaps TRBD1 (5 bases). The V gene's germline CDR1 is MRHNA and CDR2 SNTAGT. The CDR3 runs to 16 residues. Trimming removed 2 bases at V and 1 base at J, with 14 bases between. The CDR3 loop reads CASSDIQGEENTEAFF. The CDR3 nucleotides are TGTGCCAGCAGTGACATTCAGGGTGAGGAGAACACTGAAGCTTTCTTT.